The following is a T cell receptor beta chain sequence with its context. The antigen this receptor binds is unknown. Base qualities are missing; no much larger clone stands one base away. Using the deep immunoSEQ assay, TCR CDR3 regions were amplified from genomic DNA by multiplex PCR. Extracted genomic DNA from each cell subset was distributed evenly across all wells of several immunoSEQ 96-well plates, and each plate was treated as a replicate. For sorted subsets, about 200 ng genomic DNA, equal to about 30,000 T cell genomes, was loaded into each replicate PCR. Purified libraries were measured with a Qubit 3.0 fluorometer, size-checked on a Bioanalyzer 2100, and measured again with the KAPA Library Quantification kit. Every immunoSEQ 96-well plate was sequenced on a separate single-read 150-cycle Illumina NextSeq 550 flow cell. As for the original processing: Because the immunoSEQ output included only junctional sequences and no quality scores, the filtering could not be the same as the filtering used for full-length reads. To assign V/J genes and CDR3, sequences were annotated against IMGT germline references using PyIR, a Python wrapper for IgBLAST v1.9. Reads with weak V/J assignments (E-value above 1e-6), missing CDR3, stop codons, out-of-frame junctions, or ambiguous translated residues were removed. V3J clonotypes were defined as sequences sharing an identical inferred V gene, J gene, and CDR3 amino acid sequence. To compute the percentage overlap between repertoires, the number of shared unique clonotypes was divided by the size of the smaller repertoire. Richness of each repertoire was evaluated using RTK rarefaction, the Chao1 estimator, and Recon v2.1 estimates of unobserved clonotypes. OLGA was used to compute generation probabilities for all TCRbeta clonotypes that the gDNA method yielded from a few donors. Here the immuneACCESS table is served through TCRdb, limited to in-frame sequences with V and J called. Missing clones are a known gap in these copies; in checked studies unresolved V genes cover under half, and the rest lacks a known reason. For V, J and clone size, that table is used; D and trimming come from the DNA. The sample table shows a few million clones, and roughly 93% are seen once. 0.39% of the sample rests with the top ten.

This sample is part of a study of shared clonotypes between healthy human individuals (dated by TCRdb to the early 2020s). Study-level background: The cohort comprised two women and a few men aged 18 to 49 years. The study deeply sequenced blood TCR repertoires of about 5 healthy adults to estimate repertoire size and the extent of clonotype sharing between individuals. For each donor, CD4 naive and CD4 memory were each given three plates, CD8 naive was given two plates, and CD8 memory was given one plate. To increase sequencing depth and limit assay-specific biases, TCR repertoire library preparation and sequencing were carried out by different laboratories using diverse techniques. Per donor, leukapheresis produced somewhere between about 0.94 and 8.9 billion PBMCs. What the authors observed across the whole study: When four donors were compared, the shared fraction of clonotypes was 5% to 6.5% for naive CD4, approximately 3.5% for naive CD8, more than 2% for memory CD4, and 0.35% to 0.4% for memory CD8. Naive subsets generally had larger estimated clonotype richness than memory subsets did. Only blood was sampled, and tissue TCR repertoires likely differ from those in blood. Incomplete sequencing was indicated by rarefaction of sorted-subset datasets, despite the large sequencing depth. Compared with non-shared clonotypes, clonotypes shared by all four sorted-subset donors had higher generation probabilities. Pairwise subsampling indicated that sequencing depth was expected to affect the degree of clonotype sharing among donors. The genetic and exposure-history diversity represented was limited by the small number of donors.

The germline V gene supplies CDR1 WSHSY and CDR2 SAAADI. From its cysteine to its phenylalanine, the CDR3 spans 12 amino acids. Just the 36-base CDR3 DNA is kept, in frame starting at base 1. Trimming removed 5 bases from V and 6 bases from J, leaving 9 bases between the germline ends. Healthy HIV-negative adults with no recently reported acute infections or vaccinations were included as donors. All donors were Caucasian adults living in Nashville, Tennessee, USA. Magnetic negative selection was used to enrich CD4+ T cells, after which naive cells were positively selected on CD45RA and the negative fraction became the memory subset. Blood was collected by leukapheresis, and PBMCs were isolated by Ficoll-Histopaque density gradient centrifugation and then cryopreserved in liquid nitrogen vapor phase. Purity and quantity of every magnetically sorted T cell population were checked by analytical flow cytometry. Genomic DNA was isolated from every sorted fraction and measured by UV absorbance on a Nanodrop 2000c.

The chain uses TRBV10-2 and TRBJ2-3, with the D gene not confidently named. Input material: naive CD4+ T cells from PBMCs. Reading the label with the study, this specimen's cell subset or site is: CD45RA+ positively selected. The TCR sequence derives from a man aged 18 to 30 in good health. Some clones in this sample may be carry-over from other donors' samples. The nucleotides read TGCGCCAGCAGTAATAGTCCGGATACGCAGTATTTT. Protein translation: CASSNSPDTQYF.